The 5 T cell receptor beta chains listed next were all sequenced from one sample in a study of cytomegalovirus exposure and HLA in healthy donors. PCR employed 60 Vbeta and 13 Jbeta primers. Method: immunoSEQ multiplex PCR; TCRdb's copy keeps in-frame clones and lacks some. The repertoire includes about 120,000 clones, 60% to 85% of them detected once, and approximately 3.6% sits in the top ten. Sequenced material: PBMCs. Receptors originate from a man younger than 40 in good health and CMV-seronegative.

The chain uses TRBV6-1 and TRBJ2-2, with TRBD1 as a possible D gene (6 bases). CDR3 size: 16 residues. Deletions cut 4 bases from V and 4 bases from J, with 16 bases between. Germline-derived CDR1 and CDR2 are MNHNS and SASEGT. CDR3 in amino acids: CASSARGMAFTGELFF. CDR3 DNA sequence: TGTGCCAGCAGTGCGAGGGGGATGGCTTTCACCGGGGAGCTGTTTTTT.

This chain connects TRBV4-2 to TRBJ2-5; D gene unclear. The CDR3 contains 16 residues. Trimming cost V 4 bases and J 1 base, with 16 bases left between them. Germline V gene data show CDR1 as LGHNA and CDR2 as YNFKEQ. DNA of the CDR3: TGTGCCAGCAGCCGGGCAACGCGCCCGCCCCAAGAGACCCAGTACTTC. The encoded protein is CASSRATRPPQETQYF.

This chain links TRBV6-1 with TRBJ1-2, with D possibly matching TRBD1 (6 bases). CDR3 length: 16 amino acids. Between the trimmed V and J ends, which lost 3 bases and 8 bases, there was a span of 22 bases. Germline V gives CDR1 MNHNS, CDR2 SASEGT. DNA for the CDR3: TGTGCCAGCAGTGAGAAAGGGACAAAGGCCTCGTGGGGCTACACCTTC. Its translation is CASSEKGTKASWGYTF.

This clone occurred once. The genes are TRBV10-1 and TRBJ2-5; 10 bases agree with TRBD1. The J call is uncertain, as TRBJ2-7 better fits the DNA end. CDR1 WNHNN and CDR2 SYGVQD come from the germline V gene (reference sequence). This CDR3 is built from 14 residues. CDR3 residues: CASSQWDRGYEQYF. The CDR3, as DNA: TGCGCCAGCAGTCAATGGGACAGGGGATACGAGCAGTACTTC.

The chain employs TRBV5-1 and TRBJ2-3; no clear D gene. The CDR3 spans 15 residues. Trimming shortened V by 0 bases and J by 0 bases, and 8 bases separated the two germline ends. Germline CDR1 SGHRS, CDR2 YFSETQ. The CDR3 coding sequence is TGCGCCAGCAGCTTGGCGGCGGTGAGCACAGATACGCAGTATTTT. Its translation: CASSLAAVSTDTQYF.